Detailed here is one T cell receptor beta chain. This specimen comes from a study of shared clonotypes between healthy human individuals. Study overall: Two women and a few men aged 18 to 49 served as donors.

Authors' data handling: There were no quality scores in the junction-only immunoSEQ sequences, so filtering differed. The method was immunoSEQ multiplex PCR; TCRdb's version includes in-frame clones alone and lacks a portion of them. The V and J calls and clone size were taken over from that table, and D and trimming were inferred from the DNA. The sample lists about 500,000 clones; around 77% were seen once. CDR3 length equals 18 residues. Germline V CDR1 and CDR2: SGDLS, YYNGEE. V shed 1 base and J shed 2 bases, with 16 bases lying between them. Sample: PBMCs. The receptor comes from a middle-aged woman in good health. Some clones in this sample may be carry-over from other donors' samples. The chain is built from TRBV9 and TRBJ2-6; tentative D call: TRBD2 (6 bases). CDR3 nucleotides: TGTGCCAGCAGCGTAAATAGCGGCAGGGTGGCTGGGGCCAACGTCCTGACTTTC. It codes for CASSVNSGRVAGANVLTF.